The sequence of this T cell receptor (beta chain) was determined in a study of T cells in Graves' hyperthyroidism and ophthalmopathy. Findings and caveats of the study: In blood, most of the thyroid clonotypes expanded above 0.001 were also present.

The junction had 16 bases not matched to a gene; V was cut back by 6 bases and J by 2 bases. Germline CDR1 reads SNHLY; CDR2 reads FYNNEI. The CDR3 is 18 amino acids. Note on this clonotype: Its specificity is unknown. This may be a read error, as it is one base from a much larger clone.

Amplified TCR beta CDR3 regions came from RNA transcripts. First-round RT-PCR with HTBI primers amplified the TCR CDR3 region. One entry per CDR3 protein, called by TCRdb with MiXCR from the multiplex PCR reads. The sample has over 250,000 distinct CDR3 sequences, around 22% seen once; the top ten hold roughly 60%. This TCR derives from a man under 40 with Graves' ophthalmopathy. V is TRBV2 and J is TRBJ1-5, with TRBD1 matching over 7 bases. The sequenced sample consisted of blood. The CDR3 sequence is CASRPGQVAYSGNQPQHF. CDR3 in DNA: TGTGCCAGCAGACCCGGACAGGTGGCTTATAGCGGCAATCAGCCCCAGCATTTT.